This passage covers 24 T cell receptor beta chains from one sample sequenced in a study of early T cells in non-severe SARS-CoV-2 infection. TCRdb reanalysed the 5' RACE reads using MiXCR and keeps one entry per CDR3 protein. The table lists around 50,000 distinct CDR3 sequences, around 7.7% of them singletons, with 5% to 6.5% in the top ten. The specimen sequenced was whole blood. Source of these receptors: an adult who was a healthcare worker with PCR-confirmed SARS-CoV-2 infection or an uninfected control (not recorded which).

V usage is TRBV24-1 and J usage is TRBJ2-1; a weak D match, TRBD1 (6 bases). V shed 4 bases and J shed 10 bases, with 13 bases lying between them. Germline values: CDR1 KGHDR, CDR2 SFDVKD. This CDR3 comprises 13 residues. The CDR3 region is CATSDWTEWEQFF. Here the CDR3 DNA reads TGTGCCACCAGTGACTGGACAGAATGGGAGCAGTTCTTC.

A remark on this clonotype: This clone may be a read error of a much larger clone one base away. In nucleotides, the CDR3 is TGTGCCAACAGTTTAGGGCAGGGCGACGAGCAGTACTTC. Protein product: CANSLGQGDEQYF. V is TRBV28 and J is TRBJ2-7, with a possible D match to TRBD1 (5 bases). The CDR3 sequence is 13 residues long. Per the germline V gene, CDR1 is MDHEN and CDR2 is SYDVKM. Using reference TRBV28 and TRBJ2-7 for the parts outside the CDR3, the full variable domain is DVKVTQSSRYLVKRTGEKVFLECVQDMDHENMFWYRQDPGLGLRLIYFSYDVKMKEKGDIPEGYSVSREKKERFSLILESASTNQTSMYLCANSLGQGDEQYFGPGTRLTVT.

This clonotype was seen repeatedly, ten times or more. J is TRBJ2-7 and V is TRBV20-1; 9 nucleotides align to TRBD1. CDR3 size: 13 residues. Germline CDR1 is DFQATT and CDR2 is SNEGSKA (reference sequence). V lost 3 bases, J lost 4 bases, and 4 bases stayed unmatched. CDR3 DNA: TGCAGTGCTAGTAAACAGGGGGCTTACGAGCAGTACTTC. This codes for CSASKQGAYEQYF.

The V and J genes are TRBV4-3 and TRBJ2-1; the match to TRBD2 covers 13 bases. The CDR3 is 15 amino acids. V gave up 1 base and J gave up 8 bases; unmatched junction bases: 2. In germline, CDR1 is LGHNA, CDR2 YSLEER. The CDR3 bases are TGCGCCAGCAGCCAAGGACTAGCGGGGGGTTATGAGCAGTTCTTC. Translating gives CASSQGLAGGYEQFF.

This clonotype came up many times. The rearrangement joins TRBV11-2 to TRBJ1-6; unclear D gene. Germline CDR1 is SGHAT and CDR2 is FQNNGV. V shed 4 bases and J shed 9 bases, with 7 bases lying between them. The CDR3 sequence is 12 residues long. The CDR3, as DNA: TGTGCCAGCAGCTCGGTCGCTTCACCCCTCCACTTT. Its translation: CASSSVASPLHF.

This clonotype has a count of ten or more. The rearrangement joins TRBV18 to TRBJ2-1; D gene ambiguous. The CDR3 length is 13 residues. V was shortened by 5 bases and J by 5 bases, with 10 bases between the two germline ends. From germline, CDR1 is KGHSH and CDR2 LQKENI. CDR3 sequence: CASSSEMDNEQFF. The CDR3 DNA reads TGTGCCAGCTCATCAGAAATGGACAATGAGCAGTTCTTC. Together with reference TRBV18 and TRBJ2-1, the CDR3 gives the full variable domain: NAGVMQNPRHLVRRRGQEARLRCSPMKGHSHVYWYRQLPEEGLKFMVYLQKENIIDESGMPKERFSAEFPKEGPSILRIQQVVRGDSAAYFCASSSEMDNEQFFGPGTRLTVL.

There are many counts of this clonotype. This rearrangement joins TRBV6-5 to TRBJ1-5; 7 nucleotides match TRBD1. J lost 5 bases, V lost 6 bases, and 10 bases had no gene match. CDR3 length equals 15 residues. Germline V gene sequence: CDR1 MNHEY, CDR2 SVGAGI. In DNA form, the CDR3 reads TGTGCCAGCAGACCTAGGGAACAGGGGCATCAGCCCCAGCATTTT. It translates to CASRPREQGHQPQHF.

This clonotype was picked up a small number of times. Here the CDR3 reads CASSESGADNSPLHF. CDR3 bases: TGTGCCAGCAGTGAGTCAGGGGCTGATAATTCACCCCTCCACTTT. V and J are TRBV2 and TRBJ1-6; possible D gene TRBD1, 6 bases. The germline gives CDR1 SNHLY, CDR2 FYNNEI. Trimming took 3 bases from V and 5 from J, leaving 11 bases between them. CDR3 length equals 15 residues. The full variable domain, its missing parts supplied by reference TRBV2 and TRBJ1-6, is EPEVTQTPSHQVTQMGQEVILRCVPISNHLYFYWYRQILGQKVEFLVSFYNNEISEKSEIFDDQFSVERPDGSNFTLKIRSTKLEDSAMYFCASSESGADNSPLHFGNGTRLTVT.

The chain combines TRBV30 with TRBJ1-1; 7 bases fit TRBD1. In germline, CDR1 is GTSNPN, CDR2 SVGIG (reference sequence). After removal of 4 bases from V and 7 bases from J, the junction contained 9 bases not matched to a gene. The length of the CDR3 is 13 residues. CDR3 sequence reads: CAWKMTGSGEAFF. The DNA of the CDR3 is TGTGCCTGGAAGATGACAGGGTCTGGTGAAGCTTTCTTT.

This chain uses TRBV7-9 with TRBJ1-2; 10 bases are shared with TRBD1. Looked up from germline, CDR1 is SEHNR and CDR2 is FQNEAQ (reference sequence). This CDR3 contains 16 residues. Trimming removed 3 bases from V and 6 bases from J; junction bases left unmatched: 10. The CDR3 loop is CASSFFDRGRLNGYTF. The CDR3 DNA sequence: TGTGCCAGCAGCTTCTTTGACAGGGGGCGTTTGAATGGCTACACCTTC.

This clonotype was found a few times. V usage is TRBV28 and J usage is TRBJ2-7; D is undetermined. With 3 bases removed from V and 5 bases from J, the gap between germline ends came to 11 bases. CDR1 and CDR2 (germline): MDHEN, SYDVKM. The CDR3 runs to 13 residues. The CDR3 region is CASSFQLTDEQYF. CDR3 coding DNA: TGTGCCAGCAGTTTCCAACTAACCGACGAGCAGTACTTC.

This clonotype was seen ten or more times. The chain combines TRBV4-1 with TRBJ1-5; D gene ambiguous. CDR3 length equals 13 residues. Germline V gene lookup returns CDR1 MGHRA and CDR2 YSYEKL. V lost 0 bases to trimming and J lost 6 bases, with 6 bases between them. The CDR3 loop reads CASSQEPGQPQHF. CDR3 bases: TGCGCCAGCAGCCAAGAGCCGGGTCAGCCCCAGCATTTT.

This clonotype occurred many times. This sequence joins TRBV5-6 and TRBJ1-6; 9 nucleotides align to TRBD1. CDR1 and CDR2 from the germline V gene are SGHDT and YYEEEE. V was pared by 6 bases and J by 9 bases, with 13 bases of the junction left unmatched. The CDR3 totals 16 residues. The CDR3: CASTRQQGAVGSPLHF. CDR3 nucleotide sequence: TGTGCCAGCACCCGACAACAGGGGGCAGTGGGTTCACCCCTCCACTTT.

This clonotype was seen only a few times. V gene TRBV28 combines with J gene TRBJ2-7; D is possibly TRBD2 (5 bases). The CDR3 runs 14 residues. Germline CDR1 is MDHEN and CDR2 is SYDVKM. V was trimmed by 3 bases and J by 0 bases, leaving 9 bases between them. The CDR3 spells CASSLSGNSYEQYF. The CDR3 DNA follows: TGTGCCAGCAGTTTGTCGGGGAACTCCTACGAGCAGTACTTC.

This clonotype was counted a few times. V usage is TRBV5-6 and J usage is TRBJ1-1; D remains ambiguous. This CDR3 contains 13 residues. The ends were cut back, 4 bases at V and 2 bases at J, with 9 bases in the middle. CDR1 SGHDT and CDR2 YYEEEE come from the germline V gene. CDR3: CASSLGINTEAFF. The CDR3 nucleotides read TGTGCCAGCAGCCTAGGGATAAACACTGAAGCTTTCTTT.

This clonotype has only a few counts. This rearrangement joins TRBV5-1 to TRBJ2-3; no definite D call. The CDR3 is made up of 12 amino acids. The V and J ends lost 0 bases and 4 bases respectively, with 3 bases between them. Germline CDR1 SGHRS, CDR2 YFSETQ. The CDR3: CASSLASDTQYF. CDR3 coding DNA: TGCGCCAGCAGCTTGGCCTCAGATACGCAGTATTTT.

The sample holds many counts of this clonotype. One end of the junction fails to match germline, which may point to a read error. The V gene is TRBV19, the J gene TRBJ2-1; no firm D call. This CDR3 comprises 11 residues. Germline V CDR1 and CDR2: LNHDA, SQIVND (reference sequence). This CDR3 reads CASSIWVEPVF. CDR3 coding DNA: TGTGCCAGTAGTATTTGGGTCGAGCCGGTCTTC.

This clonotype has a count of ten or more. The V call is TRBV29-1, the J call TRBJ2-7; maybe TRBD2 (6 bases). The germline V gene has CDR1 SQVTM and CDR2 ANQGSEA. The CDR3 has 11 amino acids. V lost 3 bases, J lost 5 bases, and 8 bases lay in between. This CDR3 reads CSVDGGNEQYF. The CDR3 DNA reads TGCAGCGTTGATGGGGGGAACGAGCAGTACTTC.

This clonotype was counted at least ten times. V gene TRBV3-1 combines with J gene TRBJ2-3, with 11 positions matching TRBD2. The CDR3 is 16 amino acids. CDR1 and CDR2 from the germline V gene are LGHDT and YNNKEL (reference sequence). V lost 4 bases, J lost 4 bases, and 7 bases stayed unmatched. CDR3 sequence (DNA): TGTGCCAGCAGCCCCTGGCGGGGACTAGCGGCAGATACGCAGTATTTT. Translation: CASSPWRGLAADTQYF.

V is TRBV20-1 and J is TRBJ1-6; perhaps TRBD1 as D (6 bases). Trimming removed 0 bases at V and 7 bases at J, with 13 bases between. The CDR3 is 15 residues long. Germline V gene lookup returns CDR1 DFQATT and CDR2 SNEGSKA (reference sequence). Here the CDR3 DNA reads TGCAGTGCTAGAGATTGGGGGGCGACCAATTCACCCCTCCACTTT. It translates to CSARDWGATNSPLHF.

This clonotype was counted ten times or more. V and J are TRBV28 and TRBJ1-1, with TRBD1 identical over 9 bases. From germline, CDR1 is MDHEN and CDR2 SYDVKM. Trimming took 6 bases from V and 5 from J; bases not matched to a gene: 7. This CDR3 has 14 residues. In DNA form, the CDR3 reads TGTGCCAGCAGCCGGGACAGGGTAACAACTGAAGCTTTCTTT. Translation gives CASSRDRVTTEAFF. Full variable domain (remainder filled in from reference TRBV28 and TRBJ1-1): DVKVTQSSRYLVKRTGEKVFLECVQDMDHENMFWYRQDPGLGLRLIYFSYDVKMKEKGDIPEGYSVSREKKERFSLILESASTNQTSMYLCASSRDRVTTEAFFGQGTRLTVV.

This clonotype came up a few times. This chain uses TRBV28 with TRBJ2-1; 14 bases are shared with TRBD2. The V gene end was trimmed by 10 bases and the J gene end by 0 bases; junction bases not matched to a gene: 11. The germline CDR1 and CDR2 sequences are MDHEN and SYDVKM. The CDR3 length is 18 residues. CDR3 in DNA: TGTGCCATCACCGGACTAGCGGGGGGCCTGAGCTCCTACAATGAGCAGTTCTTC. Amino acids: CAITGLAGGLSSYNEQFF.

This clonotype was found many times. The gene calls are TRBV9 and TRBJ2-7; 9 bases are a match to TRBD2. Unmatched junction bases numbered 4, after V lost 0 bases and J lost 3 bases. Germline loops: CDR1 SGDLS, CDR2 YYNGEE. The CDR3 has 15 residues. The CDR3 DNA is TGTGCCAGCAGCGTAGCCCAGACTAGCGGCTACGAGCAGTACTTC. Amino acids: CASSVAQTSGYEQYF.

V is TRBV3-1 and J is TRBJ2-7; the match to TRBD2 covers 14 bases. Losses at the gene ends were 2 bases for V and 0 bases for J; bases not matched to a gene: 6. In germline, CDR1 is LGHDT, CDR2 YNNKEL (reference sequence). CDR3 size: 18 residues. CDR3 protein: CASSQWRTSGGSSYEQYF. CDR3 coding DNA: TGTGCCAGCAGCCAATGGAGGACTAGCGGGGGGAGCTCCTACGAGCAGTACTTC.